A selection of T cell receptor beta chains follows, all from one sample in a study of glioma-infiltrating T cells after dendritic cell vaccination. Sequencing used immunoSEQ multiplex PCR; TCRdb keeps in-frame clones, though not all of them. The profile shows approximately 46,000 clones, 70% to 90% of them singletons. Sequencing used blood, obtained after dendritic cell vaccination. The receptors derive from a human donor with glioblastoma. Each CDR3 is given with its conserved first and last residue. D genes are given only for firm matches. Clone size appears in some rows only: once, few, many, or a class for an expanded clone.

abundance	d_gene	j_gene	v_gene	CDR3nt	CDR3aa
NA	NA	TRBJ1-5	TRBV19	TGTGCCAGTAGTATGTCTCGGGAAACGCAGCCCCAGCATTTT	CASSMSRETQPQHF
NA	NA	TRBJ2-1	TRBV11-2	TGTGCCAGCAGCTTAGGATTCTCCCTTACTATCGATGAGCAGTTCTTC	CASSLGFSLTIDEQFF
NA	NA	TRBJ2-7	TRBV2	TGTGCCAGCAACGAGGTATTCTACGAGCAGTACTTC	CASNEVFYEQYF
NA	NA	TRBJ2-3	TRBV7-2	TGTGCCAGCAGCCAACGGACATCGGCTAGCACAGATACGCAGTATTTT	CASSQRTSASTDTQYF
NA	TRBD2	TRBJ2-3	TRBV19	TGTGCCAGTAGTATGAGGGCTAGCGGGAGGGTAGATACGCAGTATTTT	CASSMRASGRVDTQYF
once	NA	TRBJ2-7	TRBV4-2	TGTGCCAGCAGCACAGGGAACCCCGCCGAGCAGTACTTC	CASSTGNPAEQYF
NA	TRBD2	TRBJ2-1	TRBV6-4	TGTGCCAGCAGTGACGAGGTCAGCGGGAGCTACAATGAGCAGTTCTTC	CASSDEVSGSYNEQFF
NA	TRBD1	TRBJ1-3	TRBV7-8	TGTGCCAGCAGCCCCCAGGGACAGACTGGAAACACCATATATTTT	CASSPQGQTGNTIYF
NA	NA	TRBJ1-1	TRBV25-1	TGTGCCAGCAGTGAAGCCAGGCGGGGGGCCACTGAAGCTTTCTTT	CASSEARRGATEAFF
NA	NA	TRBJ1-3	TRBV18	TGTGCCAGCTCACCAGACAGACACACCATATATTTT	CASSPDRHTIYF
NA	TRBD1	TRBJ2-5	TRBV5-4	TGTGCCAGCAGCTCCGGGACAGGTAAGGAGACCCAGTACTTC	CASSSGTGKETQYF
NA	TRBD2	TRBJ2-3	TRBV11-2	TGTGCCAGTAAGGAACAAGTTAGCGGGACCAGGGATACGCAGTATTTT	CASKEQVSGTRDTQYF
once	NA	TRBJ2-2	TRBV9	TGTGCCAGCAGCGTCTCCAGGGAGGCGAACACCGGGGAGCTGTTTTTT	CASSVSREANTGELFF
NA	NA	TRBJ1-2	TRBV29-1	TGCAGCGTTGAAGATCCTATTAACTTCTATGGCTACACCTTC	CSVEDPINFYGYTF
NA	NA	TRBJ1-3	TRBV7-9	TGTGCCAGCAGCTTAGAAACACACACCATATATTTT	CASSLETHTIYF
NA	TRBD1	TRBJ2-5	TRBV7-3	TGTGCCAGCAGTCCTACAGGGGGTAAGGGACCCCAGTACTTC	CASSPTGGKGPQYF
NA	TRBD2	TRBJ2-1	TRBV4-1	TGCGCCAGCAGCCATAGAAGCGGGAGGGCTCGGAATGAGCAGTTCTTC	CASSHRSGRARNEQFF
NA	TRBD2	TRBJ2-1	TRBV15	TGTGCCACCAGCATAGGACTAGCGGGAATCAATGAGCAGTTCTTC	CATSIGLAGINEQFF
NA	NA	TRBJ2-1	TRBV29-1	TGCAGCGTTGAAATCCGGAGCATAATCAATGAGCAGTTCTTC	CSVEIRSIINEQFF
NA	TRBD1	TRBJ1-1	TRBV9	TGTGCCAGCAGCAAAGCCGGGACAGGGGGCAAGTTGAACACTGAAGCTTTCTTT	CASSKAGTGGKLNTEAFF
NA	TRBD1	TRBJ2-2	TRBV7-7	TGTGCTAGCAGCCCTGCCCCGGGACAGGGTGGGTCCGGGGAGCTGTTTTTT	CASSPAPGQGGSGELFF
NA	NA	TRBJ1-2	TRBV7-2	TGTGCCAGCAGCTTTAGTGTTGGTGGCTACACCTTC	CASSFSVGGYTF
NA	NA	TRBJ1-1	TRBV19	TGTGCCAGTAATTCGGGACTCAAAGGGAACACTGAAGCTTTCTTT	CASNSGLKGNTEAFF
NA	NA	TRBJ1-1	TRBV28	TGTGCCAGCAGTTCCCCACGGGGCAGGGGCACTGAAGCTTTCTTT	CASSSPRGRGTEAFF
NA	TRBD1	TRBJ1-1	TRBV5-4	TGTGCCAGCAGCCTTCGGGACAGGGGGCGGGCTTTCTTT	CASSLRDRGRAFF
NA	TRBD2	TRBJ2-5	TRBV27	TGTGCCAGCGGAGGACTAGCTCGGCAGTACTTC	CASGGLARQYF
NA	NA	TRBJ2-7	TRBV7-9	TGTGCCAGCAGCGTGAACAGCGAGCAGTACTTC	CASSVNSEQYF
NA	TRBD1	TRBJ2-7	TRBV27	TGTGCCAGCAGTCGAGGGACAGGGTGGCACGAGCAGTACTTC	CASSRGTGWHEQYF
NA	TRBD2	TRBJ2-3	TRBV7-6	TGTGCCAGCAGCTTAAGGCTCCTGACTAGCGGGAGCCCAGATACGCAGTATTTT	CASSLRLLTSGSPDTQYF
NA	TRBD2	TRBJ2-1	TRBV7-3	TGTGCCAGCAGCCGTTGGCCTCTGACTAGCGCCGACTACAATGAGCAGTTCTTC	CASSRWPLTSADYNEQFF
NA	TRBD2	TRBJ2-3	TRBV27	TGTGCCAGCAGACGAGAAAGCGGGACCACAGATACGCAGTATTTT	CASRRESGTTDTQYF
NA	TRBD1	TRBJ2-2	TRBV4-2	TGTGCCAGCAGCCCAGGGACAGGGCGAAACACCGGGGAGCTGTTTTTT	CASSPGTGRNTGELFF
NA	TRBD2	TRBJ2-3	TRBV2	TGTGCCAGCAGCGCGGTCCTAGCGGACACAGATACGCAGTATTTT	CASSAVLADTDTQYF
NA	TRBD1	TRBJ2-7	TRBV7-9	TGTGCCAGCAGCATCGGACAGGGTTCATCCTACGAGCAGTACTTC	CASSIGQGSSYEQYF
NA	NA	TRBJ1-4	TRBV6-5	TGTGCCAGCAGTTATACGTCGGTGTCTAATGAAAAACTGTTTTTT	CASSYTSVSNEKLFF
NA	NA	TRBJ2-1	TRBV7-9	TGTGCCAGCAGCTCTCAGCGTGGGTCCTCCTACAATGAGCAGTTCTTC	CASSSQRGSSYNEQFF
few	TRBD2	TRBJ2-1	TRBV6-4	TGTGCCAGCAGTGAGGCTAGCGGGAGGGCGCATGAGCAGTTCTTC	CASSEASGRAHEQFF
once	TRBD1	TRBJ2-7	TRBV4-1	TGCGCCAGTGGCCGGGACAGGGGATCCCACGAGCAGTACTTC	CASGRDRGSHEQYF
NA	TRBD1	TRBJ2-7	TRBV5-6	TGTGCCAGCAGCTCCGGGACAGAGTACGAGCAGTACTTC	CASSSGTEYEQYF
NA	NA	TRBJ2-7	TRBV20-1	TGCAGTGTGCGGGTCGGAAGCGAGCAGTACTTC	CSVRVGSEQYF
NA	TRBD1	TRBJ1-5	TRBV2	TGTGCCAGCAGTGAGGACAGGACGAGCAATCAGCCCCAGCATTTT	CASSEDRTSNQPQHF
NA	TRBD1	TRBJ2-5	TRBV7-6	TGTGCCAGCAGCTCGGGACAGATCGAAGAGACCCAGTACTTC	CASSSGQIEETQYF
NA	TRBD1	TRBJ1-1	TRBV5-1	TGCGCCAGCAAGGGACAGGGGGAAATAGGCACTGAAGCTTTCTTT	CASKGQGEIGTEAFF
NA	TRBD1	TRBJ2-2	TRBV9	TGTGCCAGCAGCATACAACAGGGGGGCACCGGGGAGCTGTTTTTT	CASSIQQGGTGELFF
NA	NA	TRBJ2-7	TRBV27	TGTGCCAGCAGACTGACTACCAACTCCTACGAGCAGTACTTC	CASRLTTNSYEQYF
NA	TRBD1	TRBJ1-2	TRBV10-3	TGTGCCATCAGTCCGGGACAGATTCGCTACACCTTC	CAISPGQIRYTF
NA	TRBD1	TRBJ1-2	TRBV29-1	TGCAGCGTTGGACAGGGAGGTAACTATGGCTACACCTTC	CSVGQGGNYGYTF
NA	NA	TRBJ2-5	TRBV27	TGTGCCAGCAGTTTATCTAGGAGGGAACGGGAGACCCAGTACTTC	CASSLSRRERETQYF
NA	NA	TRBJ2-3	TRBV6-5	TGTGCCAGCAGTTACTCCGGGGGTTTGGATACGCAGTATTTT	CASSYSGGLDTQYF
once	NA	TRBJ2-7	TRBV4-3	TGCGCCAGCAGCCAGGATCCAGGGGAATACGAGCAGTACTTC	CASSQDPGEYEQYF
NA	TRBD1	TRBJ2-1	TRBV7-6	TGTGCCAGCAGCGAAGGACAGGGGAGTCCCTACAATGAGCAGTTCTTC	CASSEGQGSPYNEQFF
few	NA	TRBJ1-3	TRBV11-2	TGTGCCAGCAGCGACTTGCACTTCGCCATATATTTT	CASSDLHFAIYF
NA	NA	TRBJ1-4	TRBV7-9	TGTGCCAGCAGCTATTTAGGGAGCCCTAATGAAAAACTGTTTTTT	CASSYLGSPNEKLFF
once	TRBD1	TRBJ1-1	TRBV15	TGTGCCACCAGCAGACAGGGGGCTAACACTGAAGCTTTCTTT	CATSRQGANTEAFF
NA	NA	TRBJ1-2	TRBV4-2	TGTGCCAGCAGCCACGACAGCCTGAACTATGGCTACACCTTC	CASSHDSLNYGYTF
NA	TRBD2	TRBJ2-7	TRBV19	TGTGCCAGTAGTCTTACTAGCGATCGTTACGAGCAGTACTTC	CASSLTSDRYEQYF
once	NA	TRBJ2-3	TRBV5-6	TGTGCCAGCATGAAAGCGGATACGCAGTATTTT	CASMKADTQYF
NA	TRBD2	TRBJ2-7	TRBV4-2	TGTGCCAGCAGCCAAGTAGCGGGAGAGGTGTACGAGCAGTACTTC	CASSQVAGEVYEQYF
once	NA	TRBJ1-5	TRBV18	TGTGCCAGCTCACCAACGGAGGGTCAGCCCCAGCATTTT	CASSPTEGQPQHF